These T cell receptor beta chains were read from a single sample in a study of T cells expressing NK-cell markers. TCRdb re-called the 5' RACE reads, yielding one record per CDR3 amino acid sequence without DNA. The table for this sample gives about 260,000 distinct CDR3 sequences. The specimen was blood T cells: a sorted CD56 or NKG2C T cell subset, CD4+ or CD8+ T cells, or bulk PBMC T cells (not recorded which). The source is a woman aged 18-70 years in good health. The CDR3 runs from the conserved cysteine through the conserved F or W. The order of the fields is CDR3 protein, V gene, J gene.

CAISETHPDGELFF,TRBV10-3,TRBJ2-2
CASSPGLAAPFF,TRBV7-2,TRBJ2-1
CSVEHFQETQYF,TRBV29-1,TRBJ2-5
CASSLRTGFAEAFF,TRBV12-3/TRBV12-4,TRBJ1-1
CASSTPGGGHSNQPQHF,TRBV28,TRBJ1-5
CASSGPPRSYNEQFF,TRBV9,TRBJ2-1
CASSLGQGYPPTEQFF,TRBV7-6,TRBJ2-1
CSETRWTGFGETQYF,TRBV29-1,TRBJ2-5
CASSLPGSGNQPQHF,TRBV5-1,TRBJ1-5
CSAPAAGDRTDTQYF,TRBV20-1,TRBJ2-3
CASSSTSSVYNEQFF,TRBV5-8,TRBJ2-1
CASSPLGEELFF,TRBV18,TRBJ2-2
CSVDRDRDNEQFF,TRBV29-1,TRBJ2-1
CASSPGGWQANEKLFF,TRBV7-2,TRBJ1-4
CSVEGGRGANVLTF,TRBV29-1,TRBJ2-6
CSASRTSGTREQYF,TRBV20-1,TRBJ2-7
CASRRYTDTQYF,TRBV5-1,TRBJ2-3
CASSLASGNNGELFF,TRBV5-1,TRBJ2-2
CASRGTSGMRTDTQYF,TRBV12-3/TRBV12-4,TRBJ2-3
CSADLLTGGTEAFF,TRBV20-1,TRBJ1-1
CSASSLEGQAYNEQFF,TRBV20-1,TRBJ2-1
CASSLAGTAATNEKLFF,TRBV5-1,TRBJ1-4
CSARDPTPGDTQYF,TRBV20-1,TRBJ2-3
CSAPRDMIDQPQHF,TRBV20-1,TRBJ1-5
CSAPGAVGNYGYTF,TRBV20-1,TRBJ1-2
CASSVDGKAEAFF,TRBV12-3/TRBV12-4,TRBJ1-1
CASSQQARTAPVGKYF,TRBV4-2,TRBJ2-7
CASRGTIWTISNQPQHF,TRBV5-1,TRBJ1-5
CSARGDGQTYGYTF,TRBV20-1,TRBJ1-2
CSARDSGGGSYNSPLHF,TRBV20-1,TRBJ1-6
CSAKIGRANEQFF,TRBV20-1,TRBJ2-1
CASSQTDRGVITEAFF,TRBV4-2,TRBJ1-1
CASSTLTGSEKLFF,TRBV5-1,TRBJ1-4
CASTHAQGIGKYGYTF,TRBV12-3/TRBV12-4,TRBJ1-2
CASSVAGGETQYF,TRBV9,TRBJ2-5
CASRKSGNTIYF,TRBV3-1,TRBJ1-3
CSVSGTGVGYEQYF,TRBV29-1,TRBJ2-7
CASSLAASATDTQYF,TRBV5-1,TRBJ2-3
CAISVVGGANEQFF,TRBV10-3,TRBJ2-1
CASSEWGVGETQYF,TRBV2,TRBJ2-5
CASSLIAGVSYEQYF,TRBV5-1,TRBJ2-7
CASRSGTADNSPLHF,TRBV27,TRBJ1-6
CASSVALGQGQETQYF,TRBV9,TRBJ2-5
CASSLGDRTREQYF,TRBV28,TRBJ2-7
CASSSVADTQYF,TRBV7-3,TRBJ2-3
CASYRDGPNTEAFF,TRBV5-1,TRBJ1-1
CASTGGRGETQYF,TRBV7-2,TRBJ2-5
CASKRRGGTDTQYF,TRBV5-4,TRBJ2-3
CASSSLAGHGEQYF,TRBV27,TRBJ2-7
CASSVAYPGGSEAFF,TRBV10-1,TRBJ1-1
CASSWDILSRDTQYF,TRBV27,TRBJ2-3
CASTLTGTGYNEQFF,TRBV12-3/TRBV12-4,TRBJ2-1
CASQWTGRADTQYF,TRBV6-1,TRBJ2-3
CSVSAWSTDTQYF,TRBV29-1,TRBJ2-3
CASSLAYSTDTQYF,TRBV27,TRBJ2-3
CASSSPGQGRFAGANVLTF,TRBV28,TRBJ2-6
CASSLLTSGVKNIQYF,TRBV7-2,TRBJ2-4
CASNKQGPINEAFF,TRBV11-1,TRBJ1-1